The T cell receptor beta chain under discussion was sequenced for a study of T cell responses to AZD1222 COVID-19 vaccine. TCRdb's copy holds only in-frame clones and misses some; the assay was immunoSEQ multiplex PCR. The repertoire holds about 180,000 clones, with around 90% as singletons. The ends lost 4 bases at V and 8 bases at J; junction bases unmatched: 10. CDR3 length: 16 residues. Looked up from germline, CDR1 is LGHNA and CDR2 is YSLEER. The sequence derives from an adult in good health. The V and J genes are TRBV4-3 and TRBJ2-1, with 11 nucleotides matching TRBD2. This sample comprised peripheral blood, obtained on day 0 of AZD1222 vaccination. The CDR3 DNA is TGCGCCAGCAGCCCGGGACTAGCGGTAGGTGGCTATGAGCAGTTCTTC. Translating gives CASSPGLAVGGYEQFF.